This T cell receptor beta chain was found in a study of cytomegalovirus exposure and HLA in healthy donors. Healthy people donating bone marrow made up the donors. It was with 60 Vbeta and 13 Jbeta primers that the PCR ran. Sequencing was performed with immunoSEQ multiplex PCR; in TCRdb, only in-frame clones are kept and a portion is missing. The data contain 100,000 to 150,000 clones, about two thirds of them singletons. This clone was detected only once. The germline gives CDR1 SGHRS, CDR2 YFSETQ. Unmatched junction bases numbered 8, after V lost 4 bases and J lost 7 bases. CDR3 size: 15 residues. Sequenced input: PBMCs. The chain combines TRBV5-1 with TRBJ1-6; 7 bases map to TRBD1. The TCR originated in a woman aged 55-75 years in good health and CMV-seropositive. The CDR3 spells CASSPLGGGNSPLHF. The CDR3 coding sequence is TGCGCCAGCAGCCCCCTTGGAGGGGGCAATTCACCCCTCCACTTT.